The 10 T cell receptor beta chains below all came from one sample that was sequenced in a study of cytomegalovirus exposure and HLA in healthy donors. Both 60 Vbeta primers and 13 Jbeta primers went into the PCR. Sequenced by immunoSEQ multiplex PCR; TCRdb stores in-frame clones only, minus some. The sample holds approximately 81,000 clones, 74% seen once. The source material was PBMCs. These receptors all come from a woman between 45 and 65 years old in good health and CMV-seropositive.

This rearrangement joins TRBV7-9 to TRBJ1-2; D gene unclear. The length of the CDR3 is 14 residues. Germline V CDR1 and CDR2: SEHNR, FQNEAQ (reference sequence). V lost 5 bases and J 4 bases, leaving 14 bases between the germline ends. In DNA, the CDR3 is TGTGCCAGCAGCACCCAGACTAAAGCCTATGGCTACACCTTC. Its translation: CASSTQTKAYGYTF.

The V call is TRBV5-1, the J call TRBJ2-5; TRBD2 agrees at 8 bases. With 4 bases clipped from V and 5 bases from J, the junction kept 10 bases outside the gene matches. CDR1 is SGHRS and CDR2 is YFSETQ in the germline V gene. The CDR3 spans 15 residues. The CDR3 nucleotides read TGCGCCAGCAGCACCCGGACTAGCCAGGGGGAGACCCAGTACTTC. Translating gives CASSTRTSQGETQYF.

A remark on this clone: Distinct nucleotide sequences in the sample also encode this CDR3. In DNA form, the CDR3 reads TGCAGTGCTTCTCAGGGGGGTGAGCAGTTCTTC. This encodes CSASQGGEQFF. This chain uses TRBV20-1 with TRBJ2-1; D perhaps matches TRBD1 (7 bases). Trimming pared 5 bases from V and 9 bases from J, leaving 11 bases between. The V gene's germline CDR1 is DFQATT and CDR2 SNEGSKA (reference sequence). This CDR3 region has 11 residues.

The rearrangement uses TRBV7-6 and TRBJ2-3, with 10 positions matching TRBD2. Germline lookup yields CDR1 SGHVS and CDR2 FNYEAQ. With V trimmed by 4 bases and J by 5 bases, 6 bases remained unmatched. The length of the CDR3 is 15 residues. CDR3 region: CASSSLAGEVDTQYF. In DNA form, the CDR3 reads TGTGCCAGCAGCTCGCTAGCGGGAGAAGTAGATACGCAGTATTTT.

This chain joins TRBV15 and TRBJ1-4, with TRBD1 identical over 7 bases. V gave up 5 bases and J gave up 6 bases; unmatched junction bases: 9. The CDR3 covers 15 residues. Germline loops: CDR1 LNHNV, CDR2 YYDKDF (reference sequence). DNA of the CDR3: TGTGCCACCAGCGGCGGACAGGACATCGATGAAAAACTGTTTTTT. This codes for CATSGGQDIDEKLFF.

The rearrangement links TRBV5-4 to TRBJ2-5, with 9 bases fitting TRBD2. The CDR3 loop spans 19 amino acids. Germline V gene lookup returns CDR1 SGHNT and CDR2 YYREEE (reference sequence). Trimming cost V 2 bases and J 1 base; bases outside gene matches: 15. This chain's CDR3 is CASSFAGASGTTRQETQYF. The CDR3 nucleotides read TGTGCCAGCAGCTTCGCCGGGGCTAGCGGGACAACGCGCCAAGAGACCCAGTACTTC.

The V call is TRBV20-1, the J call TRBJ2-7; D not certain. Trimming removed 3 bases from V and 3 bases from J, with 6 bases in between. Germline-derived CDR1 and CDR2 are DFQATT and SNEGSKA (reference sequence). The CDR3 length is 11 residues. The DNA for the CDR3 is TGCAGTGCTAGTAGCCTCTACGAGCAGTACTTC. It encodes CSASSLYEQYF.

This clone was counted only a few times. The rearrangement joins TRBV18 to TRBJ1-4, with 7 bases aligning to TRBD1. The CDR3 runs to 15 residues. V lost 5 bases, J lost 3 bases, and 6 bases stayed unmatched. Germline V gene lookup returns CDR1 KGHSH and CDR2 LQKENI. The chain's CDR3 is CASSADRAPNEKLFF. As DNA, the CDR3 is TGTGCCAGCTCAGCCGACAGGGCGCCTAATGAAAAACTGTTTTTT.

This clone was counted once. The chain uses TRBV4-1 and TRBJ2-5, with 9 bases that match TRBD2. This CDR3 contains 19 residues. Germline V gene data show CDR1 as MGHRA and CDR2 as YSYEKL. Trimming cost V 4 bases and J 0 bases; bases outside gene matches: 15. CDR3 amino acids: CASSLYLAGVGGYQETQYF. For the CDR3, the DNA is TGCGCCAGCAGCCTTTATTTAGCGGGAGTCGGGGGGTACCAAGAGACCCAGTACTTC.

This sequence joins TRBV27 and TRBJ1-1, with 10 bases lining up with TRBD1. The V gene's germline CDR1 is MNHEY and CDR2 SMNVEV (reference sequence). Trimming took 7 bases from V and 5 from J; bases not matched to a gene: 7. The CDR3 spans 14 residues. The CDR3 nucleotides are TGTGCCAGCACTGAGACAGGGGGCTATACTGAAGCTTTCTTT. Protein sequence: CASTETGGYTEAFF.